One sample yielded the 32 T cell receptor beta chains listed below, sequenced in a study of cytomegalovirus exposure and HLA in healthy donors. In the PCR, 60 Vbeta and 13 Jbeta primers were used. The repertoire was sequenced with immunoSEQ multiplex PCR; TCRdb's copy has only in-frame clones and lacks some. The sample has some 150,000 clones; 70% to 85% are singletons. Material for sequencing was PBMCs. These receptors all come from a woman aged 40 to 50 in good health and CMV-seronegative.

Only one count was recorded for this clone. At one boundary the junction diverges from the germline segment, which might be a read error. The chain has TRBV7-2 and TRBJ1-1; possible D gene TRBD1, 6 bases. CDR3 length: 15 residues. Per germline, CDR1 SGHTA and CDR2 FQGNSA. CDR3 in amino acids: CASRRTVSKNPEAFF. The CDR3 DNA reads as TGTGCCAGCAGGCGGACAGTTAGCAAGAACCCTGAAGCTTTCTTT.

This chain joins TRBV11-2 and TRBJ1-2, with D tentatively TRBD1 (6 bases). The germline V gene encodes CDR1 SGHAT and CDR2 FQNNGV. Trimming shortened V by 6 bases and J by 4 bases, and 15 bases separated the two germline ends. The CDR3 is made up of 14 amino acids. In nucleotides, the CDR3 is TGTGCCAGCAGAGACCCGGGACACCCCTATGGCTACACCTTC. Protein sequence: CASRDPGHPYGYTF.

This clone has a handful of counts. The chain links TRBV6-6 to TRBJ2-7, with D possibly being TRBD1 (6 bases). The V end was cut by 6 bases, the J end by 0 bases, with 15 bases between. This CDR3 spans 15 amino acids. Germline-derived CDR1 and CDR2 are MNHNY and SVGAGI (reference sequence). The CDR3 sequence: CASRPIQQGSYEQYF. CDR3 sequence (DNA): TGTGCCAGCAGGCCTATTCAACAGGGCTCCTACGAGCAGTACTTC.

The chain links TRBV28 to TRBJ1-1; a possible D gene is TRBD1 (5 bases). From germline, CDR1 is MDHEN and CDR2 SYDVKM. This CDR3 region has 12 residues. V was trimmed by 5 bases and J by 6 bases, leaving 10 bases between them. The CDR3 DNA follows: TGTGCCAGCAGTGTAGGGGTTTCTGAAGCTTTCTTT. Protein sequence: CASSVGVSEAFF.

The chain combines TRBV10-3 with TRBJ1-4; D is ambiguous. CDR3 length: 13 residues. Looked up from germline, CDR1 is ENHRY and CDR2 is SYGVKD. V lost 6 bases and J 7 bases, leaving 12 bases between the germline ends. DNA of the CDR3: TGTGCCATCAGAGACAAGGCAGCTGAAAAACTGTTTTTT. As protein: CAIRDKAAEKLFF.

This rearrangement joins TRBV21-1 to TRBJ2-5; the table's D call, TRBD1, was not checked against the DNA. TRBV21-1 has pseudogene status. This CDR3 is built from 14 residues. Here the CDR3 reads CASSTDTDQETQYF. The CDR3 bases are TGTGCCAGCAGCACCGACACCGACCAAGAGACCCAGTACTTC.

The V and J genes are TRBV6-6 and TRBJ2-4; 8 positions agree with TRBD1. The germline V gene has CDR1 MNHNY and CDR2 SVGAGI (reference sequence). V lost 7 bases, J lost 8 bases, and 10 bases stayed unmatched. The CDR3 is 14 residues long. The CDR3 sequence is CASKGQGARDIQYF. The CDR3 DNA reads as TGTGCCAGCAAGGGGCAGGGGGCGCGGGACATTCAGTACTTC.

The chain is built from TRBV28 and TRBJ2-7; 7 nucleotides line up with TRBD1. CDR1 is MDHEN, CDR2 SYDVKM, per germline. The trim removed 3 bases at V and 4 bases at J, leaving 6 bases unmatched. CDR3 length equals 14 residues. The chain's CDR3 is CASSFRDSLYEQYF. CDR3 DNA: TGTGCCAGCAGTTTCAGGGACAGCTTATACGAGCAGTACTTC.

The chain uses TRBV19 and TRBJ1-1; D uncertain. CDR3 length: 13 residues. CDR1 and CDR2 (germline): LNHDA, SQIVND (reference sequence). Trimming cost V 6 bases and J 1 base, with 9 bases left between them. The CDR3 sequence: CASRGGSNTEAFF. CDR3 nucleotide sequence: TGTGCCAGTAGGGGAGGGTCGAACACTGAAGCTTTCTTT.

V is TRBV21-1 and J is TRBJ2-6; the D call of TRBD2 is as the table states it, not checked on the DNA. TRBV21-1 has pseudogene status. The CDR3 contains 15 residues. CDR3: CASSKAVVGANVLTF. CDR3 DNA: TGTGCCAGCAGCAAAGCCGTCGTCGGGGCCAACGTCCTGACTTTC.

The gene calls are TRBV2 and TRBJ2-5, with 8 bases aligning to TRBD2. The CDR3 is 13 residues long. Germline CDR1 is SNHLY and CDR2 is FYNNEI. With 8 bases clipped from V and 3 bases from J, the junction kept 5 bases outside the gene matches. The CDR3 loop reads CASGGGLEETQYF. The CDR3 nucleotides are TGTGCCAGCGGGGGGGGACTAGAAGAGACCCAGTACTTC.

The chain combines TRBV4-3 with TRBJ2-1; 10 bases line up with TRBD2. Germline values: CDR1 LGHNA, CDR2 YSLEER. The junction had 8 bases not matched to a gene; V was cut back by 1 base and J by 8 bases. CDR3 length equals 16 residues. The CDR3 spells CASSQGAGGPKYEQFF. The CDR3 DNA follows: TGCGCCAGCAGCCAAGGAGCGGGAGGGCCTAAGTATGAGCAGTTCTTC.

For the CDR3, the DNA is TGTGCCAGCAGTGGGCCAGCTAGCGTCTATGGCTACACCTTC. It encodes CASSGPASVYGYTF. V is TRBV28 and J is TRBJ1-2; D is unclear. V lost 5 bases, J lost 4 bases, and 14 bases lay in between. This CDR3 has 14 residues. Germline V gene sequence: CDR1 MDHEN, CDR2 SYDVKM.

CDR3 DNA sequence: TGCGCCAGCAGCCAAGAACAGGGGCGGGCCTACGAGCAGTACTTC. It encodes CASSQEQGRAYEQYF. This rearrangement joins TRBV4-3 to TRBJ2-7; 7 nucleotides match TRBD1. The CDR3 contains 15 residues. Trimming at V came to 0 bases and at J to 2 bases, leaving 4 bases not matched to a gene. Germline V gives CDR1 LGHNA, CDR2 YSLEER.

V and J are TRBV9 and TRBJ2-5; 12 bases map to TRBD2. The trim removed 0 bases at V and 3 bases at J, leaving 6 bases unmatched. The CDR3 is 17 amino acids. The germline gives CDR1 SGDLS, CDR2 YYNGEE. The DNA of the CDR3 is TGTGCCAGCAGCGTAGCCCTAGCGGGAGGGCCGGAAGAGACCCAGTACTTC. Translated, it gives CASSVALAGGPEETQYF.

The V call is TRBV11-3, the J call TRBJ1-1; unclear D gene. The CDR3 has 14 amino acids. Germline CDR1 is SGHNT and CDR2 is YENEEA. Between the trimmed V and J ends, which lost 5 bases and 1 base, there was a span of 11 bases. CDR3 region: CASSLGAGNTEAFF. Written as DNA, the CDR3 is TGTGCCAGCAGCCTAGGAGCAGGGAACACTGAAGCTTTCTTT.

The chain joins TRBV28 to TRBJ2-2; D is unresolved. The germline CDR1 and CDR2 sequences are MDHEN and SYDVKM. The CDR3 runs 11 residues. V was clipped by 3 bases and J by 7 bases, with 3 bases between them. The CDR3 region has the DNA TGTGCCAGCAGTTTTTACGGGGAGCTGTTTTTT. Its protein is CASSFYGELFF. Full variable domain (remainder filled in from reference TRBV28 and TRBJ2-2): DVKVTQSSRYLVKRTGEKVFLECVQDMDHENMFWYRQDPGLGLRLIYFSYDVKMKEKGDIPEGYSVSREKKERFSLILESASTNQTSMYLCASSFYGELFFGEGSRLTVL.

The chain employs TRBV7-9 and TRBJ1-1; D remains ambiguous. The CDR3 runs 13 residues. V was cut by 2 bases and J by 3 bases, with 7 bases left in between. Germline lookup yields CDR1 SEHNR and CDR2 FQNEAQ (reference sequence). CDR3 in DNA: TGTGCCAGCAGCTTACAGGCGTACACTGAAGCTTTCTTT. Protein product: CASSLQAYTEAFF. The whole variable domain, filled in from reference TRBV7-9 and TRBJ1-1, reads DTGVSQNPRHKITKRGQNVTFRCDPISEHNRLYWYRQTLGQGPEFLTYFQNEAQLEKSRLLSDRFSAERPKGSFSTLEIQRTEQGDSAMYLCASSLQAYTEAFFGQGTRLTVV.

The V and J genes are TRBV9 and TRBJ1-2, with D possibly matching TRBD1 (6 bases). Germline V gene sequence: CDR1 SGDLS, CDR2 YYNGEE. The CDR3 length is 13 residues. Trimming removed 3 bases from V and 7 bases from J, with 13 bases in between. This CDR3 is CASSAQGLGGYTF. Here the CDR3 DNA reads TGTGCCAGCAGCGCACAGGGACTAGGTGGCTACACCTTC.

In the case of this clone: Germline and junction disagree at one end, which may indicate a read error. The chain couples TRBV28 to TRBJ2-3; 7 bases fit TRBD2. CDR3 length: 16 amino acids. CDR1 and CDR2 (germline): MDHEN, SYDVKM. The CDR3 nucleotides are TGTGCCAGCAGTTTACGGGACTACCTACACACATATACGCAGTATTTT. Translation gives CASSLRDYLHTYTQYF. The entire variable domain, with the rest obtained from reference TRBV28 and TRBJ2-3, is as follows: DVKVTQSSRYLVKRTGEKVFLECVQDMDHENMFWYRQDPGLGLRLIYFSYDVKMKEKGDIPEGYSVSREKKERFSLILESASTNQTSMYLCASSLRDYLHTYTQYFGPGTRLTVL.

This chain joins TRBV5-6 and TRBJ1-1, with TRBD1 as a possible D gene (6 bases). The CDR3 sequence is 17 residues long. CDR1 is SGHDT, CDR2 YYEEEE, per germline. Trimming removed 1 base from V and 3 bases from J, with 19 bases in between. CDR3 region: CASSLRWQGSTDTEAFF. DNA of the CDR3: TGTGCCAGCAGCTTGCGGTGGCAGGGGAGTACAGACACTGAAGCTTTCTTT.

The rearrangement joins TRBV7-7 to TRBJ2-2; D is unresolved. V lost 1 base, J lost 0 bases, and 3 bases lay in between. This CDR3 spans 14 amino acids. From germline, CDR1 is SSHAT and CDR2 FNYEAQ (reference sequence). The CDR3 loop reads CASSLGANTGELFF. In DNA, the CDR3 is TGTGCCAGCAGCTTAGGAGCGAACACCGGGGAGCTGTTTTTT.

The chain employs TRBV5-1 and TRBJ1-2; D not resolved. Trimming removed 7 bases from V and 4 bases from J, with 8 bases in between. CDR1 and CDR2 from the germline V gene are SGHRS and YFSETQ. The CDR3 totals 11 residues. The CDR3 reads CASGPRYGYTF. CDR3 nucleotide sequence: TGCGCCAGCGGGCCTCGCTATGGCTACACCTTC.

This rearrangement joins TRBV9 to TRBJ1-1; 8 nucleotides align to TRBD1. The CDR3 sequence is 14 residues long. The J segment lost 5 bases and the V segment lost 1 base, leaving 4 bases of the junction unmatched. Germline loops: CDR1 SGDLS, CDR2 YYNGEE. The DNA for the CDR3 is TGTGCCAGCAGCGTAACGACAGGGGTGACTGAAGCTTTCTTT. It yields the protein CASSVTTGVTEAFF.

This clone was detected only once. This chain links TRBV10-3 with TRBJ1-1; D gene ambiguous. V gave up 0 bases and J gave up 0 bases, with 8 bases separating them. Germline assignment: CDR1 ENHRY and CDR2 SYGVKD. The CDR3 totals 15 residues. This CDR3 reads CAISESGPMNTEAFF. DNA of the CDR3: TGTGCCATCAGTGAGTCGGGCCCTATGAACACTGAAGCTTTCTTT.

The V call is TRBV28, the J call TRBJ2-4; a weak D match, TRBD2 (5 bases). Germline V CDR1 and CDR2: MDHEN, SYDVKM. The germline V and J ends were trimmed by 8 bases and 9 bases, with 20 bases remaining between them. The CDR3 has 14 residues. The CDR3 loop reads CASHSWTSPSIQYF. The CDR3 DNA is TGTGCCAGCCATTCCTGGACTTCCCCAAGCATTCAGTACTTC.

The chain links TRBV7-2 to TRBJ2-3; 7 bases line up with TRBD1. The junction had 12 bases not matched to a gene; V was cut back by 5 bases and J by 4 bases. The CDR3 has 16 amino acids. CDR1 is SGHTA, CDR2 FQGNSA, per germline. CDR3 in amino acids: CASSETGAPSPDTQYF. CDR3 DNA: TGTGCCAGCAGCGAAACAGGGGCCCCAAGTCCAGATACGCAGTATTTT. The complete variable domain, with remaining parts taken from reference TRBV7-2 and TRBJ2-3, reads GAGVSQSPSNKVTEKGKDVELRCDPISGHTALYWYRQSLGQGLEFLIYFQGNSAPDKSGLPSDRFSAERTGGSVSTLTIQRTQQEDSAVYLCASSETGAPSPDTQYFGPGTRLTVL.

In its sample, this clone was seen a few times. V and J are TRBV5-6 and TRBJ2-7; possible D gene TRBD1, 6 bases. The CDR3 sequence is 15 residues long. Trimming left V 4 bases short and J 0 bases short, with 14 bases between. Per germline, CDR1 SGHDT and CDR2 YYEEEE. The CDR3 DNA follows: TGTGCCAGCAGCCAACCAGGACAGAGCTCCTACGAGCAGTACTTC. Translation gives CASSQPGQSSYEQYF.

This chain connects TRBV14 to TRBJ2-1; 7 bases agree with TRBD1. CDR1 is SGHDN and CDR2 is FVKESK in the germline V gene. The CDR3 runs 16 residues. The V gene end was trimmed by 6 bases and the J gene end by 3 bases; junction bases not matched to a gene: 11. CDR3 bases: TGTGCCAGCAGTCATCTCAGGACAGGCATCTACAATGAGCAGTTCTTC. As protein: CASSHLRTGIYNEQFF. The whole variable domain, filled in from reference TRBV14 and TRBJ2-1, reads EAGVTQFPSHSVIEKGQTVTLRCDPISGHDNLYWYRRVMGKEIKFLLHFVKESKQDESGMPNNRFLAERTGGTYSTLKVQPAELEDSGVYFCASSHLRTGIYNEQFFGPGTRLTVL.

The V call is TRBV28, the J call TRBJ2-1, with 10 bases lining up with TRBD2. From germline, CDR1 is MDHEN and CDR2 SYDVKM. The CDR3 length is 15 residues. With 6 bases clipped from V and 9 bases from J, the junction kept 11 bases outside the gene matches. CDR3: CASSTSGTQGGEQFF. The CDR3 nucleotides read TGTGCCAGCAGCACTAGCGGGACTCAAGGGGGTGAGCAGTTCTTC.

The J gene is TRBJ1-2, the V gene TRBV6-5; TRBD1 matches at 10 bases. In germline, CDR1 is MNHEY, CDR2 SVGAGI. This CDR3 contains 14 residues. The V and J ends lost 6 bases and 7 bases, in that order; junction bases with no gene match: 8. CDR3 in DNA: TGTGCCAGCAGATCGACAGGGGGCCCCTTTGGCTACACCTTC. Translating it yields CASRSTGGPFGYTF.

The chain combines TRBV5-1 with TRBJ2-2, with D possibly being TRBD1 (6 bases). This CDR3 has 15 amino acids. CDR1 is SGHRS and CDR2 is YFSETQ in the germline V gene. The germline V and J ends were trimmed by 0 bases and 8 bases, with 14 bases remaining between them. This CDR3 reads CASSLDRVATGELFF. CDR3 bases: TGCGCCAGCAGCTTGGACAGGGTGGCTACGGGGGAGCTGTTTTTT.